This TCR beta chain was captured in a study of PD-1 blockade in classical Hodgkin lymphoma. The overall study: The nivolumab dose that patients received was 3 mg/kg, given intravenously every 2 weeks.

TCRdb keeps only in-frame clones here, not all; method: immunoSEQ multiplex PCR. The sample lists roughly 96,000 clones; roughly 89% were seen once. Exposure to brentuximab vedotin varied, and each patient had relapsed following autologous stem cell transplantation. The TCR comes from a human donor with classical Hodgkin lymphoma. The sequencing used peripheral blood mononuclear cells (PBMCs), collected before the second cycle of nivolumab.

The CDR3 DNA follows: TGTGCCAGCAGCGTAGAGAGCTCCTATAATTCACCCCTCCACTTT. This gives the protein CASSVESSYNSPLHF. The gene calls are TRBV9 and TRBJ1-6, with no clear D. V lost 0 bases and J lost 0, with 4 bases in between. The CDR3 is made up of 15 amino acids. Germline V gives CDR1 SGDLS, CDR2 YYNGEE.